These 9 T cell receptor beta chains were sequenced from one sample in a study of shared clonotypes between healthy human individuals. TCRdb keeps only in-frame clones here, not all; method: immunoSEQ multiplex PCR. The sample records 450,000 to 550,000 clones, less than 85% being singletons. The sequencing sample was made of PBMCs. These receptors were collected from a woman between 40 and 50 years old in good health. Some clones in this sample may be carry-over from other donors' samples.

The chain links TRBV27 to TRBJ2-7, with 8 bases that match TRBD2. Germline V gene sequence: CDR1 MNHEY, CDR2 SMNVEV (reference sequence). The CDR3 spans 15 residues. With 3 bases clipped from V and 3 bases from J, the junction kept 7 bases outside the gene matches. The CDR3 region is CASSFKGLADYEQYF. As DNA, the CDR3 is TGTGCCAGCAGTTTTAAAGGACTAGCAGACTACGAGCAGTACTTC.

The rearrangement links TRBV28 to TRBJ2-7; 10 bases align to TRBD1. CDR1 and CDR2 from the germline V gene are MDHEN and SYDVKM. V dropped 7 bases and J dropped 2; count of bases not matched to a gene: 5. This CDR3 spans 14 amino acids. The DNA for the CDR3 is TGTGCCAGCATCTCCGGGACAGGGGCCTACGAGCAGTACTTC. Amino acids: CASISGTGAYEQYF.

The CDR3 nucleotides read TGTGCCAGTAGTGCGTGGGAGTCAAGCAATCAGCCCCAGCATTTT. It encodes CASSAWESSNQPQHF. The V call is TRBV19, the J call TRBJ1-5; D is unresolved. There are 15 residues in the CDR3. The germline V gene has CDR1 LNHDA and CDR2 SQIVND (reference sequence). Trimming took off 5 bases at V and 1 base at J, with 12 bases between the two ends. Combining the CDR3 with reference TRBV19 and TRBJ1-5 gives the whole variable domain DGGITQSPKYLFRKEGQNVTLSCEQNLNHDAMYWYRQDPGQGLRLIYYSQIVNDFQKGDIAEGYSVSREKKESFPLTVTSAQKNPTAFYLCASSAWESSNQPQHFGDGTRLSIL.

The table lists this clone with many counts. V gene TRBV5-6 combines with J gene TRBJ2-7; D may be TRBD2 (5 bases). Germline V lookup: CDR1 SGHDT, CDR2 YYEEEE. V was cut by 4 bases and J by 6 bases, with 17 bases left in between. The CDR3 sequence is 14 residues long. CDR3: CASSPGEFASEQYF. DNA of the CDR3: TGTGCCAGCAGCCCCGGGGAGTTTGCCTCCGAGCAGTACTTC.

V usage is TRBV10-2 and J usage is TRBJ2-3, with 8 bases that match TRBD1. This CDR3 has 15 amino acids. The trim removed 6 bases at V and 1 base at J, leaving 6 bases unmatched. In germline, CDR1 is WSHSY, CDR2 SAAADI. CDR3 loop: CASRRRGQRTDTQYF. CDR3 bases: TGCGCCAGCAGACGCAGGGGGCAACGCACAGATACGCAGTATTTT.

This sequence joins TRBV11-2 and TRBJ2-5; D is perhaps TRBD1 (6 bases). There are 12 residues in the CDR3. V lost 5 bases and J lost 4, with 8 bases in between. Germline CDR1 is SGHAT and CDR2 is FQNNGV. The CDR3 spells CASSRGLETQYF. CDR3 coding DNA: TGTGCCAGCAGCAGGGGGTTAGAGACCCAGTACTTC.

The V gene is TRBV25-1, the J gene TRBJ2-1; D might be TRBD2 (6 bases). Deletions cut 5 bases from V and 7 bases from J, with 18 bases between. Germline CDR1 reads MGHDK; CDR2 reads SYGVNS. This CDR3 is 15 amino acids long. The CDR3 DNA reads TGTGCCAGCAGTCCCGGTCTGGTGGGGGGAAATGAGCAGTTCTTC. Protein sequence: CASSPGLVGGNEQFF.

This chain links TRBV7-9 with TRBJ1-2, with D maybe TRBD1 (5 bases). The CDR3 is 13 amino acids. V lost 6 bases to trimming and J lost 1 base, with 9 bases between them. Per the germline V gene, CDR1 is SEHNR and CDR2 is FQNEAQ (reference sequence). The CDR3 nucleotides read TGTGCCAGCAGTTTCAGGGATAACTATGGCTACACCTTC. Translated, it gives CASSFRDNYGYTF.

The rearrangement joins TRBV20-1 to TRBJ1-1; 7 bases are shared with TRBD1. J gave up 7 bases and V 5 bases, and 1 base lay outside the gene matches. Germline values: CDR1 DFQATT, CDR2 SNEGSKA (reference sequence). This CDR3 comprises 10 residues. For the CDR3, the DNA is TGCAGTGCTGGGACAGTTGAAGCTTTCTTT. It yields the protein CSAGTVEAFF.